Below, 26 T cell receptor beta chains from the same sample are listed, as sequenced in a study of T cell repertoires in cytomegalovirus infection. No antigen is known for these receptors. TCRdb redid the calling of the reads with MiXCR, one entry per CDR3 protein. The sample has roughly 860,000 distinct CDR3 sequences, approximately 32% seen once; the top ten hold 9.5% to 15%. Here the sequenced sample was cultured CD8+ T cells from PBMCs, taken from culture after CMV antigen stimulation. The receptors were sampled from a human donor in good health (CMV status not recorded). Some clones in this sample may be carry-over from other donors' samples.

This clonotype was counted between two and nine times. V is TRBV11-2 and J is TRBJ2-4, with D uncertain. Germline CDR1 and CDR2: SGHAT and FQNNGV. The CDR3 runs 20 residues. Trimming removed 0 bases from V and 0 bases from J, with 21 bases in between. The CDR3 loop is CASSLENPPGLLGAKNIQYF. CDR3 nucleotides: TGTGCCAGCAGCTTAGAAAACCCGCCGGGCCTCTTGGGAGCCAAAAACATTCAGTACTTC. Drawing the rest from reference TRBV11-2 and TRBJ2-4, the complete variable domain is EAGVAQSPRYKIIEKRQSVAFWCNPISGHATLYWYQQILGQGPKLLIQFQNNGVVDDSQLPKDRFSAERLKGVDSTLKIQPAKLEDSAVYLCASSLENPPGLLGAKNIQYFGAGTRLSVL.

This sequence joins TRBV7-6 and TRBJ2-1; D is unresolved. This CDR3 is built from 17 residues. The V end was cut by 5 bases, the J end by 0 bases, with 17 bases between. Looked up from germline, CDR1 is SGHVS and CDR2 is FNYEAQ. The CDR3 sequence: CASSRTKVGTSYNEQFF. DNA of the CDR3: TGTGCCAGCAGCCGAACAAAAGTGGGAACCTCCTACAATGAGCAGTTCTTC.

This clonotype was observed a handful of times. V is TRBV2 and J is TRBJ1-1; D possibly corresponds to TRBD1 (6 bases). This CDR3 spans 13 amino acids. V was shortened by 9 bases and J by 7 bases, with 18 bases between the two germline ends. Germline V gene data show CDR1 as SNHLY and CDR2 as FYNNEI. CDR3 in DNA: TGTGCCAGTTTAAGGGGGACGCTTGGTGAAGCTTTCTTT. Translated, it gives CASLRGTLGEAFF.

The chain couples TRBV24-1 to TRBJ2-3, with unresolved D. V gave up 2 bases and J gave up 7 bases, with 12 bases separating them. Germline CDR1 and CDR2: KGHDR and SFDVKD. CDR3 length: 14 residues. In nucleotides, the CDR3 is TGTGCCACCAGTGATTCCCTTGTGGGAAATACGCAGTATTTT. Translated: CATSDSLVGNTQYF.

This clonotype was seen repeatedly, ten times or more. The chain employs TRBV12-3 or TRBV12-4 and TRBJ1-6; TRBD1 matches at 7 bases. CDR3 length: 15 residues. V lost 5 bases, J lost 14 bases, and 15 bases stayed unmatched. The chain's CDR3 is CASSPLTGTLGALHF. DNA for the CDR3: TGTGCCAGCAGTCCACTGACAGGGACTCTTGGGGCCCTCCACTTT.

The chain links TRBV6-5 to TRBJ2-1, with 8 bases identical to TRBD1. The junction had 9 bases not matched to a gene; V was cut back by 2 bases and J by 0 bases. This CDR3 is built from 18 residues. Germline loops: CDR1 MNHEY, CDR2 SVGAGI. The CDR3 sequence is CASSYPGQDLSSYNEQFF. The CDR3 DNA follows: TGTGCCAGCAGTTACCCGGGACAGGATTTAAGCTCCTACAATGAGCAGTTCTTC.

In this sample, this clonotype turned up many times. The V and J genes are TRBV10-3 and TRBJ2-1; possibly TRBD2 for D (5 bases). Trimming stripped 7 bases from V and 7 bases from J, with 8 bases between. Germline V gene lookup returns CDR1 ENHRY and CDR2 SYGVKD. This CDR3 spans 11 amino acids. Here the CDR3 DNA reads TGTGCCATCAACGGGAAAAATGAGCAGTTCTTC. Translating it yields CAINGKNEQFF.

This chain joins TRBV5-1 and TRBJ2-7; 8 nucleotides align to TRBD2. With V trimmed by 4 bases and J by 4 bases, 10 bases remained unmatched. This CDR3 spans 15 amino acids. CDR1 and CDR2 from the germline V gene are SGHRS and YFSETQ. The CDR3 region has the DNA TGCGCCAGCAGCCCACGGGGGGGGCCGCAGTACGAGCAGTACTTC. Amino acids: CASSPRGGPQYEQYF.

There are many counts of this clonotype. The V call is TRBV7-2, the J call TRBJ2-3; the match to TRBD2 covers 7 bases. The junction had 15 bases not matched to a gene; V was cut back by 1 base and J by 5 bases. Germline V gene sequence: CDR1 SGHTA, CDR2 FQGNSA. The CDR3 has 18 amino acids. The CDR3 protein is CASSLVVLRAGVIDTQYF. The DNA for the CDR3 is TGTGCCAGCAGCTTAGTCGTCCTCCGGGCGGGGGTAATAGATACGCAGTATTTT. Full variable domain (rest looked up from reference TRBV7-2 and TRBJ2-3): GAGVSQSPSNKVTEKGKDVELRCDPISGHTALYWYRQSLGQGLEFLIYFQGNSAPDKSGLPSDRFSAERTGGSVSTLTIQRTQQEDSAVYLCASSLVVLRAGVIDTQYFGPGTRLTVL.

The V gene is TRBV12-5, the J gene TRBJ2-2; D is undetermined. The CDR3 sequence is 13 residues long. Germline V gene data show CDR1 as LGHNT and CDR2 as FRNRAP. Trimming pared 5 bases from V and 3 bases from J, leaving 7 bases between. CDR3 DNA sequence: TGTGCTAGTGGTCTGTGGGACACCGGGGAGCTGTTTTTT. Protein: CASGLWDTGELFF.

V usage is TRBV4-1 and J usage is TRBJ2-5; D could derive from TRBD1 or TRBD2 (5 bases each). From germline, CDR1 is MGHRA and CDR2 YSYEKL. The CDR3 covers 16 residues. Trimming removed 2 bases from V and 1 base from J, with 14 bases in between. The CDR3: CASSQFSAGSQETQYF. In nucleotides, the CDR3 is TGCGCCAGCAGCCAATTTTCCGCAGGGAGCCAAGAGACCCAGTACTTC.

The rearrangement links TRBV13 to TRBJ1-6; tentative D call: TRBD1 (5 bases). Germline CDR1 PRHDT, CDR2 FYEKMQ (reference sequence). V lost 5 bases and J 3 bases, leaving 14 bases between the germline ends. The CDR3 covers 16 residues. The CDR3: CASSQSRALYNSPLHF. CDR3 bases: TGTGCCAGCAGCCAGTCCAGGGCTCTCTATAATTCACCCCTCCACTTT.

In this sample, this clonotype turned up many times. The chain uses TRBV24-1 and TRBJ2-4, with 8 bases aligning to TRBD1. V shed 2 bases and J 7 bases; nucleotides not matched to a gene: 6. The CDR3 loop spans 15 amino acids. Germline lookup yields CDR1 KGHDR and CDR2 SFDVKD. The chain's CDR3 is CATSDSRTGRNIQYF. In nucleotides, the CDR3 is TGTGCCACCAGTGATTCCCGGACAGGGAGGAACATTCAGTACTTC.

The rearrangement links TRBV18 to TRBJ1-1, with 10 bases that match TRBD1. V lost 0 bases to trimming and J lost 6 bases; unmatched junction nucleotides: 4. The CDR3 consists of 15 residues. From germline, CDR1 is KGHSH and CDR2 LQKENI. The DNA of the CDR3 is TGTGCCAGCTCACCACCGGGACAGGGGCGATCTGAAGCTTTCTTT. Residues: CASSPPGQGRSEAFF.

A remark on this clonotype: This sequence may be a read error, since a much larger clone differs from it by one base. CDR3: CASSRCGGPPGEQYV. The CDR3 bases are TGTGCCAGCAGTCGCTGCGGGGGCCCCCCGGGCGAGCAGTACGTC. The rearrangement links TRBV7-9 to TRBJ2-7; a weak D match, TRBD2 (7 bases). Germline-derived CDR1 and CDR2 are SEHNR and FQNEAQ (reference sequence). The CDR3 has 15 amino acids. Trimming left V 6 bases short and J 6 bases short, with 21 bases between.

The chain carries TRBV6-5 and TRBJ2-2; 9 bases fit TRBD1. Germline trimming cut 0 bases from V and 5 bases from J; bases unmatched to any gene: 7. The CDR3 is 17 amino acids. The germline V gene has CDR1 MNHEY and CDR2 SVGAGI. The CDR3 here is CASSYSTFGTGTGELFF. The DNA of the CDR3 is TGTGCCAGCAGTTACTCGACATTCGGGACAGGGACCGGGGAGCTGTTTTTT.

This clonotype was counted between two and nine times. The chain carries TRBV19 and TRBJ1-3, with D possibly being TRBD1 (5 bases). The CDR3 sequence is 15 residues long. Trimming shortened V by 6 bases and J by 0 bases, and 12 bases separated the two germline ends. The germline V gene encodes CDR1 LNHDA and CDR2 SQIVND (reference sequence). CDR3 bases: TGTGCCAGTAGCGCAGGGTCCTACTCTGGAAACACCATATATTTT. Translated: CASSAGSYSGNTIYF. The variable domain in full, completed from reference TRBV19 and TRBJ1-3, reads DGGITQSPKYLFRKEGQNVTLSCEQNLNHDAMYWYRQDPGQGLRLIYYSQIVNDFQKGDIAEGYSVSREKKESFPLTVTSAQKNPTAFYLCASSAGSYSGNTIYFGEGSWLTVV.

The chain carries TRBV6-5 and TRBJ2-1, with D tentatively TRBD1 (5 bases). Trimming removed 2 bases from V and 4 bases from J, with 12 bases in between. The CDR3 is made up of 15 amino acids. Per the germline V gene, CDR1 is MNHEY and CDR2 is SVGAGI. The CDR3 DNA follows: TGTGCCAGCAGTTACGAACAGGATGTTTACAATGAGCAGTTCTTC. Translation: CASSYEQDVYNEQFF.

The V call is TRBV6-1, the J call TRBJ2-5; 8 nucleotides match TRBD1. The CDR3 spans 15 residues. Germline CDR1 is MNHNS and CDR2 is SASEGT. After removal of 3 bases from V and 3 bases from J, the junction contained 6 bases not matched to a gene. The CDR3 region is CASSDRGTGEETQYF. The DNA for the CDR3 is TGTGCCAGCAGTGACCGGGGGACAGGAGAAGAGACCCAGTACTTC.

The chain couples TRBV4-1 to TRBJ2-1, with D maybe TRBD2 (7 bases). Germline CDR1 MGHRA, CDR2 YSYEKL. The V end was cut by 4 bases, the J end by 2 bases, with 21 bases between. This CDR3 has 18 residues. The CDR3 bases are TGCGCCAGCAGCCCGACTCCTCCGGGGGGCATAGCCTACAATGAGCAGTTCTTC. This sequence encodes CASSPTPPGGIAYNEQFF.

This clonotype was recorded a few times. The chain links TRBV7-9 to TRBJ1-2, with 8 bases that match TRBD1. The CDR3 contains 15 residues. The V gene end was trimmed by 2 bases and the J gene end by 3 bases; junction bases not matched to a gene: 5. Per germline, CDR1 SEHNR and CDR2 FQNEAQ (reference sequence). CDR3 in amino acids: CASSLSYRGDYGYTF. The CDR3 DNA reads TGTGCCAGCAGCTTATCCTACAGGGGGGACTATGGCTACACCTTC.

This clonotype came up many times. The gene calls are TRBV7-9 and TRBJ2-1; D unclear. The CDR3 runs 15 residues. From germline, CDR1 is SEHNR and CDR2 FQNEAQ (reference sequence). Trimming took off 1 base at V and 0 bases at J, with 7 bases between the two ends. CDR3 amino acids: CASSLVRSSYNEQFF. The CDR3 DNA sequence: TGTGCCAGCAGCTTAGTACGTAGCTCCTACAATGAGCAGTTCTTC.

This chain connects TRBV7-9 to TRBJ2-3; 8 bases are shared with TRBD2. The germline V gene has CDR1 SEHNR and CDR2 FQNEAQ (reference sequence). With 5 bases clipped from V and 5 bases from J, the junction kept 9 bases outside the gene matches. The CDR3 contains 15 residues. In DNA, the CDR3 is TGTGCCAGCAGCCCCCGGGGGGGCGATATAGATACGCAGTATTTT. It translates to CASSPRGGDIDTQYF.

J is TRBJ2-7 and V is TRBV23-1, with TRBD2 as a possible D gene (5 bases). TRBV23-1 is identified as an open reading frame with a role that is uncertain. The CDR3 is made up of 12 amino acids. Trimming took off 10 bases at V and 2 bases at J, with 12 bases between the two ends. CDR3 bases: TGCGCCAACATCGGGGAGACCTACGAGCAGTACTTC. Its protein is CANIGETYEQYF.

V gene TRBV19 combines with J gene TRBJ2-5; 7 bases line up with TRBD2. The CDR3 runs to 14 residues. J lost 4 bases, V lost 1 base, and 3 bases had no gene match. Germline V gives CDR1 LNHDA, CDR2 SQIVND (reference sequence). The CDR3, as DNA: TGTGCCAGTAGTATAGCGGGAGGTCTAGAGACCCAGTACTTC. It translates to CASSIAGGLETQYF.

This clonotype was recorded many times. This chain joins TRBV7-6 and TRBJ1-1; possible D gene TRBD1, 5 bases. CDR1 and CDR2 from the germline V gene are SGHVS and FNYEAQ. Deletions cut 5 bases from V and 0 bases from J, with 16 bases between. This CDR3 is 16 amino acids long. The CDR3 protein is CASSHPGGSMNTEAFF. CDR3 nucleotides: TGTGCCAGCAGCCACCCCGGGGGTTCAATGAACACTGAAGCTTTCTTT.